The clone carrying this T cell receptor beta chain was observed a single time. The data were taken from a study of T cell clones after liver transplantation. Turning to the study itself: TCRbeta sequencing after a pre-transplant mixed lymphocyte reaction identified graft-donor-reactive clones, later tracked in post-transplant blood. Without induction therapy, subjects received standard immunosuppression until 12-24 months post-transplant. Patients counted as tolerant after at least one year off all immunosuppression, enzymes not exceeding twice normal.

TCRdb keeps only in-frame clones here, not all; method: immunoSEQ multiplex PCR. The repertoire holds about 7,900 clones, with 80% as singletons. The length of the CDR3 is 17 residues. Germline CDR1 is MDHEN and CDR2 is SYDVKM. With 3 bases clipped from V and 2 bases from J, the junction kept 12 bases outside the gene matches. This sample comprised CD8+ T cells from blood, obtained before liver transplant. This chain uses TRBV28 with TRBJ2-5, with TRBD2 identical over 7 bases. The TCR comes from a human donor who received a liver transplant. The CDR3 DNA reads TGTGCCAGCAGTTTTTTGGAAGACCTAGCGGCTCAAGAGACCCAGTACTTC. Its protein is CASSFLEDLAAQETQYF.